This T cell receptor (beta chain) was observed in a study of beta chain features in type 1 diabetes. Study-wide results and caveats: Moderate yet significant TCRB CDR3 shortening was seen in Type 1 diabetes patients in all four CD4+ subsets.

The study reverse transcribed the entire isolated RNA, so it sequenced expressed TCRB transcripts. Profiled with immunoSEQ multiplex PCR; TCRdb holds only in-frame clones, not every one. Among hundreds of thousands of clones listed, roughly an eighth were seen once. With respect to this clone: Its antigen is as yet unknown.

The sample taken for sequencing was naive CD4+ T cells from blood. The receptor was derived from a man aged 30 to 45 with type 1 diabetes.

Written as DNA, the CDR3 is TGTGCCAGCAGCCCGGGACAGTACAATGAGCAGTTCTTC. Protein sequence: CASSPGQYNEQFF. The chain recombines TRBV7-9 with TRBJ2-1; TRBD1 aligns across 7 bases. Trimming removed 5 bases from V and 4 bases from J; junction bases left unmatched: 2. This CDR3 region has 13 residues. Germline CDR1 reads SEHNR; CDR2 reads FQNEAQ (reference sequence).